Detailed here is one T cell receptor (beta chain). Its target is not known. This sample stems from a study of cytomegalovirus exposure and HLA in healthy donors. CDR1 and CDR2 (germline): SGHAT, FQNNGV. CDR3 length equals 12 residues. Deletions cut 2 bases from V and 6 bases from J, with 8 bases between. Study-wide points: Per a prior analysis, the majority of TCR beta V segments were productive roughly 90% or roughly 30% of the time. Reports indicated that the classifier achieved high specificity and sensitivity in diagnosing cytomegalovirus status. When a later analysis compared HLA-associated TCR beta chains with equally common others, the HLA-associated chains turned out to be more clonally expanded and to have lower generation probabilities. Sequences of the TCR beta chain were said to predict the HLA-A and HLA-B alleles of most subjects accurately.

A multiplex PCR was run with 60 Vbeta primers and 13 Jbeta primers. Generated by immunoSEQ multiplex PCR, the TCRdb table keeps only in-frame clones and is missing some. The sample lists 150,000 to 250,000 clones; 79% were seen once. The V call is TRBV11-2, the J call TRBJ2-7; D call uncertain. This clonotype was obtained from a woman in her twenties or thirties in good health and CMV-seropositive. The specimen was PBMCs. CDR3 sequence: CASSLQFSEQYF. As DNA, the CDR3 is TGTGCCAGCAGCTTACAGTTCTCCGAGCAGTACTTC.